The 2 T cell receptor beta chains below all came from one sample that was sequenced in a study of cytomegalovirus exposure and HLA in healthy donors. With 60 Vbeta and 13 Jbeta primers, the PCR was carried out. TCRdb's copy holds only in-frame clones and misses some; the assay was immunoSEQ multiplex PCR. The sample yields 100,000 to 150,000 clones, 60% to 85% seen once. Sequencing was done on a sample of PBMCs. The receptors were gathered from a man aged 45-65 years in good health and CMV-seronegative.

This chain connects TRBV19 to TRBJ1-1, with 9 positions matching TRBD1. The germline V gene encodes CDR1 LNHDA and CDR2 SQIVND (reference sequence). With V trimmed by 5 bases and J by 6 bases, 7 bases remained unmatched. This CDR3 is 14 amino acids long. The CDR3 region has the DNA TGTGCCAGTAGTCTCCGGGACAGGGCCTCTGAAGCTTTCTTT. This gives the protein CASSLRDRASEAFF.

This clone came up a few times. The rearrangement joins TRBV5-1 to TRBJ1-3; D is perhaps TRBD1 (5 bases). V was shortened by 2 bases and J by 0 bases, with 9 bases between the two germline ends. Germline CDR1 SGHRS, CDR2 YFSETQ. The CDR3 is 15 amino acids. CDR3 DNA: TGCGCCAGCAGCTTCGGGACTACCTCTGGAAACACCATATATTTT. Protein: CASSFGTTSGNTIYF.